The 18 T cell receptor beta chains presented below share a single source sample, sequenced in a study of blood T cells in healthy people across ages. A J-beta primer mix and a sample-barcoded 5' primer were used in a second PCR of about 7 to 12 cycles. TCRdb re-derived calls from the 5' RACE reads in MiXCR, one entry per CDR3 protein. The sample has under 700,000 distinct CDR3 sequences, less than 25% seen once; the top ten hold just under 9%. This same sample was also part of a study on T cells of mothers and their children.

The sequenced sample was blood. These receptors all stem from a boy between 10 and 17 years old in good health.

The chain combines TRBV18 with TRBJ2-1; 9 bases map to TRBD2. Looked up from germline, CDR1 is KGHSH and CDR2 is LQKENI. The length of the CDR3 is 16 residues. V shed 1 base and J 3 bases; nucleotides not matched to a gene: 4. CDR3 bases: TGTGCCAGCTCACCACAGGTAGCGGGGGACTACAATGAGCAGTTCTTC. Translation gives CASSPQVAGDYNEQFF. Combining the CDR3 with reference TRBV18 and TRBJ2-1 gives the whole variable domain NAGVMQNPRHLVRRRGQEARLRCSPMKGHSHVYWYRQLPEEGLKFMVYLQKENIIDESGMPKERFSAEFPKEGPSILRIQQVVRGDSAAYFCASSPQVAGDYNEQFFGPGTRLTVL.

A few counts support this clonotype. This chain connects TRBV20-1 to TRBJ2-7, with D perhaps TRBD2 (6 bases). The V gene's germline CDR1 is DFQATT and CDR2 SNEGSKA (reference sequence). The V gene lost 1 base and the J gene lost 0 bases, with 10 bases spanning the gap. This CDR3 has 14 amino acids. As DNA, the CDR3 is TGCAGTGCTAGAGGGGACTTTAGCTCCTACGAGCAGTACTTC. Its translation is CSARGDFSSYEQYF.

This clonotype has at least ten counts. The V and J genes are TRBV29-1 and TRBJ2-3; possibly TRBD1 for D (6 bases). Trimming shortened V by 8 bases and J by 0 bases, and 18 bases separated the two germline ends. The CDR3 is made up of 15 amino acids. Germline V lookup: CDR1 SQVTM, CDR2 ANQGSEA. Written as DNA, the CDR3 is TGCAGCCTCTCCGCCAGGGGCTCGAGCACAGATACGCAGTATTTT. Translating it yields CSLSARGSSTDTQYF.

Only a few counts were recorded for this clonotype. V and J are TRBV7-2 and TRBJ2-3; D call uncertain. The CDR3 contains 14 residues. V shed 1 base and J shed 4 bases, with 9 bases lying between them. The germline gives CDR1 SGHTA, CDR2 FQGNSA. The CDR3 sequence is CASSLVGPSDTQYF. The CDR3, as DNA: TGTGCCAGCAGCTTAGTCGGGCCGTCAGATACGCAGTATTTT.

This clonotype was found a few times. This sequence joins TRBV28 and TRBJ1-3; a weak D match, TRBD1 (5 bases). The CDR3 has 14 amino acids. Trimming shortened V by 4 bases and J by 2 bases, and 9 bases separated the two germline ends. Looked up from germline, CDR1 is MDHEN and CDR2 is SYDVKM. The CDR3 bases are TGTGCCAGCAGTTCGGGGGTTGCTGGAAACACCATATATTTT. Its translation is CASSSGVAGNTIYF.

This chain joins TRBV4-2 and TRBJ2-1; D is unclear. This CDR3 spans 11 amino acids. Germline lookup yields CDR1 LGHNA and CDR2 YNFKEQ. Trimming removed 0 bases from V and 8 bases from J, with 2 bases in between. The CDR3 bases are TGTGCCAGCAGCCAAGAGGATGAGCAGTTCTTC. Protein product: CASSQEDEQFF.

The J gene is TRBJ2-5, the V gene TRBV7-8, with D perhaps matching TRBD1 (5 bases). The CDR3 covers 16 residues. Deletions cut 5 bases from V and 4 bases from J, with 20 bases between. Germline values: CDR1 SGHVS, CDR2 FQNEAQ. CDR3 sequence: CASSPISGKGGETQYF. CDR3 in DNA: TGTGCCAGCAGCCCTATCTCAGGGAAGGGCGGAGAGACCCAGTACTTC.

The CDR3 loop reads CSADPSGGGVTGELFF. The DNA of the CDR3 is TGCAGTGCTGATCCTAGCGGGGGTGGGGTCACCGGGGAGCTGTTTTTT. The chain combines TRBV20-1 with TRBJ2-2; TRBD2 aligns across 10 bases. The CDR3 length is 16 residues. Germline assignment: CDR1 DFQATT and CDR2 SNEGSKA (reference sequence). With V trimmed by 5 bases and J by 4 bases, 10 bases remained unmatched.

The DNA for the CDR3 is TGCAGTGCTAGAGAAAGTATTAGTAGTGAGCAGTTCTTC. It codes for CSARESISSEQFF. The chain links TRBV20-1 to TRBJ2-1, with no clear D. The CDR3 is 13 amino acids. Trimming cost V 0 bases and J 9 bases, with 12 bases left between them. The germline V gene encodes CDR1 DFQATT and CDR2 SNEGSKA (reference sequence).

The chain couples TRBV9 to TRBJ1-4; tentative D call: TRBD1 (6 bases). The germline V and J ends were trimmed by 0 bases and 8 bases, with 8 bases remaining between them. The CDR3 has 13 residues. Germline-derived CDR1 and CDR2 are SGDLS and YYNGEE. Here the CDR3 DNA reads TGTGCCAGCAGCGTAGTACAGGGAGAAAAACTGTTTTTT. Amino acids: CASSVVQGEKLFF.

This clonotype has more than one count but fewer than ten. DNA of the CDR3: TGTGCCAGCAGTTTTGACGGGGCCTTCAATGAGCAGTTCTTC. Translated: CASSFDGAFNEQFF. The gene calls are TRBV27 and TRBJ2-5; D assignment may be TRBD1 or TRBD2 (5 bases each). The J call may be in error: the DNA end matches TRBJ2-1 better. The CDR3 totals 14 residues. Per the germline V gene, CDR1 is MNHEY and CDR2 is SMNVEV (reference sequence).

This clonotype was picked up a small number of times. This sequence joins TRBV7-3 and TRBJ2-1, with D perhaps matching TRBD1 (6 bases). The CDR3 loop spans 18 amino acids. Trimming pared 2 bases from V and 3 bases from J, leaving 20 bases between. Germline CDR1 reads SGHTA; CDR2 reads FQGTGA. CDR3 sequence: CASSLGLAKGEFYNEQFF. The CDR3 DNA sequence: TGTGCCAGCAGCTTAGGGCTAGCCAAGGGGGAATTCTACAATGAGCAGTTCTTC.

In this sample, this clonotype turned up many times. J is TRBJ2-7 and V is TRBV20-1, with TRBD1 matching over 9 bases. Germline CDR1 and CDR2: DFQATT and SNEGSKA (reference sequence). There are 14 residues in the CDR3. V shed 6 bases and J 4 bases; nucleotides not matched to a gene: 10. The CDR3 sequence is CSAWGGTGLYEQYF. The CDR3 bases are TGCAGTGCCTGGGGGGGGACAGGGCTATACGAGCAGTACTTC.

The V and J genes are TRBV7-2 and TRBJ1-2; 7 nucleotides match TRBD1. There are 14 residues in the CDR3. The V segment lost 5 bases and the J segment 6 bases; nucleotides outside the gene matches: 9. The germline V gene encodes CDR1 SGHTA and CDR2 FQGNSA. For the CDR3, the DNA is TGTGCCAGCAGCCCCCAGACAGGGCCCCATGGCTACACCTTC. Its translation: CASSPQTGPHGYTF. Full variable domain (rest looked up from reference TRBV7-2 and TRBJ1-2): GAGVSQSPSNKVTEKGKDVELRCDPISGHTALYWYRQSLGQGLEFLIYFQGNSAPDKSGLPSDRFSAERTGGSVSTLTIQRTQQEDSAVYLCASSPQTGPHGYTFGSGTRLTVV.

This clonotype was counted a few times. The rearrangement uses TRBV25-1 and TRBJ1-4; D unresolved. The CDR3 length is 14 residues. Per germline, CDR1 MGHDK and CDR2 SYGVNS. V was trimmed by 3 bases and J by 8 bases, leaving 13 bases between them. CDR3: CASSDAGWKEKLFF. CDR3 coding DNA: TGTGCCAGCAGTGACGCAGGATGGAAGGAAAAACTGTTTTTT.

To note about this clonotype: One end of the junction varies from germline; a read error may be responsible. The J gene is TRBJ2-5, the V gene TRBV24-1; 10 bases fit TRBD2. The better agreement between TRBJ2-1 and the DNA end casts doubt on the J call. CDR3 size: 17 residues. CDR1 and CDR2 (germline): KGHDR, SFDVKD. As DNA, the CDR3 is TGTGCCACCAGTGATGGAGAGCTAGCGGGGGCTAACAACGAGCAGTTCTTC. It translates to CATSDGELAGANNEQFF.

The J gene is TRBJ2-1, the V gene TRBV6-1; possible D gene TRBD2, 6 bases. The CDR3 covers 12 residues. The ends were cut back, 8 bases at V and 4 bases at J, with 9 bases in the middle. Germline CDR1 and CDR2: MNHNS and SASEGT. CDR3 protein: CASAEGYNEQFF. The CDR3 DNA sequence: TGTGCCAGCGCGGAGGGTTACAATGAGCAGTTCTTC.

This rearrangement joins TRBV10-3 to TRBJ1-5; D gene unclear. Germline V gene sequence: CDR1 ENHRY, CDR2 SYGVKD. V was trimmed by 11 bases and J by 0 bases, leaving 14 bases between them. The length of the CDR3 is 14 residues. DNA of the CDR3: TGTGCCGGCGGCGGTAACTATAGCAATCAGCCCCAGCATTTT. Its protein product is CAGGGNYSNQPQHF.